Each of the 30 T cell receptor beta chains below was sequenced from the same sample in a study of monozygotic twins with inflammatory bowel disease. From the 5' RACE reads, TCRdb lists one entry per CDR3 protein and no DNA. This table holds roughly 330,000 distinct CDR3 sequences. Sequencing was performed on blood. These TCRs come from a human donor with ulcerative colitis or Crohn's disease, or a healthy co-twin of an affected twin (not recorded which).

The CDR3 loop is CASSATRGPSSGELFF. The rearrangement uses TRBV9 and TRBJ2-2; no DNA is available, so the TRBD1 call from TCRdb remains unchecked. There are 16 residues in the CDR3. The germline V gene encodes CDR1 SGDLS and CDR2 YYNGEE.

This chain joins TRBV13 and TRBJ1-1. The CDR3 is 12 amino acids. Germline-derived CDR1 and CDR2 are PRHDT and FYEKMQ (reference sequence). Here the CDR3 reads CASSGPNTEAFF. The full variable domain, with the rest looked up from reference TRBV13 and TRBJ1-1, is AAGVIQSPRHLIKEKRETATLKCYPIPRHDTVYWYQQGPGQDPQFLISFYEKMQSDKGSIPDRFSAQQFSDYHSELNMSSLELGDSALYFCASSGPNTEAFFGQGTRLTVV.

The V call is TRBV24-1, the J call TRBJ2-6; checking the TCRdb D call of TRBD1 is not possible without DNA. CDR1 is KGHDR, CDR2 SFDVKD, per germline. The CDR3 has 16 residues. The CDR3 loop reads CATSDPDRVGANVLTF.

The gene calls are TRBV27 and TRBJ2-7; without DNA, the TCRdb call of TRBD2 cannot be checked. The CDR3 has 14 amino acids. The V gene's germline CDR1 is MNHEY and CDR2 SMNVEV (reference sequence). The CDR3: CASSRREGAYEQYF.

The CDR3 protein is CGVTTARSGNTIYF. This chain uses TRBV30 with TRBJ1-3; TCRdb's assignment of TRBD1 cannot be checked, as there is no DNA. CDR1 is GTSNPN, CDR2 SVGIG, per germline (reference sequence). This CDR3 spans 14 amino acids.

The rearrangement links TRBV20-1 to TRBJ1-5; the D gene TCRdb calls, TRBD1, cannot be checked with no DNA. Germline V lookup: CDR1 DFQATT, CDR2 SNEGSKA (reference sequence). This CDR3 has 14 amino acids. The CDR3 loop is CSARDRGFNQPQHF.

The chain's CDR3 is CASSELGTSQETQYF. The V call is TRBV2, the J call TRBJ2-5; TCRdb proposes TRBD2, but this gene call is untestable without DNA. Germline V lookup: CDR1 SNHLY, CDR2 FYNNEI. This CDR3 is 15 amino acids long.

The chain recombines TRBV7-8 with TRBJ1-1; TCRdb picks TRBD1, but there is no DNA to check that call. Germline V CDR1 and CDR2: SGHVS, FQNEAQ. CDR3 size: 16 residues. The CDR3 reads CASSLGQGRMNTEAFF.

This chain joins TRBV5-5 and TRBJ1-5. The CDR3 is 13 amino acids. The germline V gene has CDR1 SGHKS and CDR2 YYEKEE (reference sequence). The CDR3 sequence: CASSLMRDQPQHF.

V usage is TRBV6-2 or TRBV6-3 and J usage is TRBJ1-1; TCRdb indicates TRBD1, and absent DNA this call remains unverified. CDR1 and CDR2 from the germline V gene are MNHEY and SVGEGT. The length of the CDR3 is 14 residues. The CDR3 loop reads CASIKGQKNTEAFF.

The chain recombines TRBV20-1 with TRBJ2-6; TCRdb indicates TRBD1, and absent DNA this call remains unverified. The germline V gene has CDR1 DFQATT and CDR2 SNEGSKA (reference sequence). The CDR3 totals 18 residues. CDR3 in amino acids: CSAYDNGGRYSGANVLTF.

The CDR3 reads CASSLEGASQPQHF. The chain recombines TRBV5-1 with TRBJ1-5; the D call of TRBD1 rests on TCRdb alone, since no DNA is present to check it. The CDR3 is 14 residues long. The germline V gene has CDR1 SGHRS and CDR2 YFSETQ.

This chain connects TRBV5-1 to TRBJ1-4. CDR3 length equals 15 residues. The germline V gene has CDR1 SGHRS and CDR2 YFSETQ. The CDR3 is CASSLAAATNEKLFF.

The chain combines TRBV12-3 or TRBV12-4 with TRBJ1-1; checking the TCRdb D call of TRBD1 is not possible without DNA. CDR3 size: 14 residues. The CDR3 reads CASSLFQGAGEAFF.

The chain links TRBV6-6 to TRBJ1-1; the D call from TCRdb, TRBD1, cannot be confirmed without DNA. CDR1 is MNHNY and CDR2 is SVGAGI in the germline V gene (reference sequence). The CDR3 loop spans 14 amino acids. CDR3 loop: CATSVRAMNTEAFF.

The chain uses TRBV6-5 and TRBJ2-7; TCRdb gives TRBD1 as the D gene, but with no DNA this cannot be confirmed. CDR3 length: 14 amino acids. CDR1 and CDR2 from the germline V gene are MNHEY and SVGAGI. The CDR3 loop reads CASSLDRVSYEQYF.

The chain couples TRBV24-1 to TRBJ1-2. Germline CDR1 reads KGHDR; CDR2 reads SFDVKD. The CDR3 has 14 residues. The CDR3 loop reads CATSDRRTNYGYTF.

This chain links TRBV5-5 with TRBJ1-2; no DNA is available, so the TRBD1 call from TCRdb remains unchecked. The CDR3 is made up of 12 amino acids. The germline gives CDR1 SGHKS, CDR2 YYEKEE (reference sequence). This CDR3 is CASTAGVDGYTF.

The chain links TRBV7-6 to TRBJ2-3; TCRdb picks TRBD2, but there is no DNA to check that call. The CDR3 is made up of 16 amino acids. Germline CDR1 is SGHVS and CDR2 is FNYEAQ. This CDR3 is CASSQGLAGPGDTQYF.

The chain has TRBV6-1 and TRBJ1-4; the TCRdb call, TRBD1, lacks DNA for checking. The germline CDR1 and CDR2 sequences are MNHNS and SASEGT. There are 12 residues in the CDR3. The CDR3 spells CASSTGTRELFF.

The genes are TRBV6-6 and TRBJ2-3; TCRdb designates TRBD1, a call that cannot be tested without DNA. Germline loops: CDR1 MNHNY, CDR2 SVGAGI (reference sequence). This CDR3 comprises 14 residues. The CDR3 region is CASSPRGSTDTQYF.

The rearrangement links TRBV5-1 to TRBJ2-2. The CDR3 is made up of 15 amino acids. Germline-derived CDR1 and CDR2 are SGHRS and YFSETQ. CDR3 in amino acids: CASSLDGQYTGELFF.

The chain joins TRBV20-1 to TRBJ1-1. The CDR3 extends over 13 amino acids. Looked up from germline, CDR1 is DFQATT and CDR2 is SNEGSKA (reference sequence). The chain's CDR3 is CSARPSSSTEAFF.

The CDR3 is CASSYGTFGTDTQYF. The J gene is TRBJ2-3, the V gene TRBV5-1; the D call of TRBD2 rests on TCRdb alone, since no DNA is present to check it. CDR1 SGHRS and CDR2 YFSETQ come from the germline V gene. CDR3 size: 15 residues. The whole variable domain, remainder taken from reference TRBV5-1 and TRBJ2-3, is KAGVTQTPRYLIKTRGQQVTLSCSPISGHRSVSWYQQTPGQGLQFLFEYFSETQRNKGNFPGRFSGRQFSNSRSEMNVSTLELGDSALYLCASSYGTFGTDTQYFGPGTRLTVL.

The CDR3 reads CATSDAGPADEQYF. This rearrangement joins TRBV24-1 to TRBJ2-7; TCRdb's assignment of TRBD2 cannot be checked, as there is no DNA. Per the germline V gene, CDR1 is KGHDR and CDR2 is SFDVKD. The CDR3 is 14 residues long.

CDR3 in amino acids: CASSLAASDQETQYF. V is TRBV5-1 and J is TRBJ2-5. The germline CDR1 and CDR2 sequences are SGHRS and YFSETQ. The CDR3 totals 15 residues.

The chain links TRBV20-1 to TRBJ1-6. Germline V gives CDR1 DFQATT, CDR2 SNEGSKA (reference sequence). The CDR3 length is 12 residues. CDR3 sequence: CSARDRNSPLHF.

The chain employs TRBV20-1 and TRBJ2-7; no DNA is available, so the TRBD2 call from TCRdb remains unchecked. The CDR3 is made up of 19 amino acids. Germline V gene data show CDR1 as DFQATT and CDR2 as SNEGSKA (reference sequence). CDR3 loop: CSASFRGGQGYPLSYEQYF.

This CDR3 reads CASSDTGFRGFF. This chain links TRBV6-1 with TRBJ2-1; TCRdb designates TRBD1, a call that cannot be tested without DNA. This CDR3 has 12 residues. The germline V gene has CDR1 MNHNS and CDR2 SASEGT.

This chain links TRBV28 with TRBJ2-3; TCRdb lists TRBD2, though no DNA is available to test this call. The germline V gene encodes CDR1 MDHEN and CDR2 SYDVKM. There are 12 residues in the CDR3. This chain's CDR3 is CASSLKRTGQYF.